The 32 T cell receptor beta chains listed next were all sequenced from one sample in a study of T cell responses to AZD1222 COVID-19 vaccine. The data were produced by immunoSEQ multiplex PCR, yet TCRdb's version contains in-frame clones alone and is incomplete. The sample has around 99,000 clones; about nine tenths are singletons. The source was peripheral blood, collected 28 days after the second AZD1222 dose. These receptor sequences come from an adult who received the AZD1222 COVID-19 vaccine.

V usage is TRBV5-4 and J usage is TRBJ2-3; D is perhaps TRBD1 (6 bases). The germline V and J ends were trimmed by 4 bases and 2 bases, with 11 bases remaining between them. Germline V gene lookup returns CDR1 SGHNT and CDR2 YYREEE (reference sequence). This CDR3 has 14 residues. For the CDR3, the DNA is TGTGCCAGCAGCAAACGGGACAACACAGATACGCAGTATTTT. As protein: CASSKRDNTDTQYF.

This chain connects TRBV4-1 to TRBJ1-1, with TRBD1 as a possible D gene (5 bases). The CDR3 runs to 14 residues. The V end lost 4 bases, the J end lost 6 bases, and 15 bases lay between the germline ends. CDR1 is MGHRA and CDR2 is YSYEKL in the germline V gene. In DNA form, the CDR3 reads TGCGCCAGCAGCCCCCCCAGCTGGGGACCTGAAGCTTTCTTT. Its translation is CASSPPSWGPEAFF.

The chain employs TRBV11-2 and TRBJ2-5; no definite D call. The CDR3 is made up of 11 amino acids. V dropped 0 bases and J dropped 4 bases, with 0 bases sitting between them. Germline-derived CDR1 and CDR2 are SGHAT and FQNNGV. The CDR3 nucleotides read TGTGCCAGCAGCTTAGAAGAGACCCAGTACTTC. Protein sequence: CASSLEETQYF.

The chain carries TRBV14 and TRBJ1-4, with D perhaps TRBD1 (5 bases). Germline CDR1 is SGHDN and CDR2 is FVKESK. This CDR3 comprises 16 residues. The ends were cut back, 1 base at V and 3 bases at J, with 12 bases in the middle. In nucleotides, the CDR3 is TGTGCCAGCAGCCAAGGAAAGGGGAATGCTAATGAAAAACTGTTTTTT. It specifies CASSQGKGNANEKLFF.

The V and J genes are TRBV25-1 and TRBJ1-2; 7 nucleotides line up with TRBD1. The junction had 16 bases not matched to a gene; V was cut back by 5 bases and J by 4 bases. Germline V gene sequence: CDR1 MGHDK, CDR2 SYGVNS. CDR3 size: 17 residues. DNA of the CDR3: TGTGCCAGCAGTCGGAGGGGGCGCCTCCCGAATCTCTATGGCTACACCTTC. Protein sequence: CASSRRGRLPNLYGYTF.

V gene TRBV20-1 combines with J gene TRBJ1-1; D gene uncertain. The CDR3 sequence is 14 residues long. The ends were cut back, 3 bases at V and 4 bases at J, with 15 bases in the middle. Germline lookup yields CDR1 DFQATT and CDR2 SNEGSKA (reference sequence). The CDR3 DNA is TGCAGTGCTAGTTCCGGACGAGGCTTCACTGAAGCTTTCTTT. This gives the protein CSASSGRGFTEAFF.

This CDR3 reads CASSSRKRGTDTQYF. The CDR3 DNA is TGTGCCAGCAGTTCCCGGAAGAGGGGGACAGATACGCAGTATTTT. The V and J genes are TRBV27 and TRBJ2-3; D is perhaps TRBD1 (6 bases). V shed 4 bases and J shed 3 bases, with 14 bases lying between them. Germline loops: CDR1 MNHEY, CDR2 SMNVEV (reference sequence). There are 15 residues in the CDR3.

This chain uses TRBV19 with TRBJ1-5; D not certain. CDR1 is LNHDA and CDR2 is SQIVND in the germline V gene (reference sequence). The CDR3 has 12 residues. Trimming took 4 bases from V and 4 from J, leaving 5 bases between them. The CDR3 is CASSTMNQPQHF. The CDR3 nucleotides are TGTGCCAGTAGTACTATGAATCAGCCCCAGCATTTT. The whole variable domain, filled in from reference TRBV19 and TRBJ1-5, reads DGGITQSPKYLFRKEGQNVTLSCEQNLNHDAMYWYRQDPGQGLRLIYYSQIVNDFQKGDIAEGYSVSREKKESFPLTVTSAQKNPTAFYLCASSTMNQPQHFGDGTRLSIL.

The chain has TRBV15 and TRBJ1-5, with D uncertain. V was shortened by 3 bases and J by 5 bases, with 14 bases between the two germline ends. The CDR3 sequence is 15 residues long. The germline CDR1 and CDR2 sequences are LNHNV and YYDKDF (reference sequence). This chain's CDR3 is CATSSLFRSDQPQHF. CDR3 nucleotides: TGTGCCACCAGCAGCCTGTTCCGTTCGGATCAGCCCCAGCATTTT.

J is TRBJ1-5 and V is TRBV5-1, with no clear D. Germline V gives CDR1 SGHRS, CDR2 YFSETQ. The ends were cut back, 0 bases at V and 0 bases at J, with 7 bases in the middle. The CDR3 has 15 amino acids. Here the CDR3 reads CASSLDGYSNQPQHF. The CDR3 bases are TGCGCCAGCAGCTTGGACGGGTATAGCAATCAGCCCCAGCATTTT.

The chain uses TRBV29-1 and TRBJ2-5; D gene uncertain. The ends were cut back, 4 bases at V and 1 base at J, with 7 bases in the middle. CDR3 length: 12 residues. Germline CDR1 reads SQVTM; CDR2 reads ANQGSEA. CDR3 in DNA: TGCAGCGTTGCGGTCAGCCAAGAGACCCAGTACTTC. This encodes CSVAVSQETQYF. Filled out from reference TRBV29-1 and TRBJ2-5, the complete variable domain reads SAVISQKPSRDICQRGTSLTIQCQVDSQVTMMFWYRQQPGQSLTLIATANQGSEATYESGFVIDKFPISRPNLTFSTLTVSNMSPEDSSIYLCSVAVSQETQYFGPGTRLLVL.

The gene calls are TRBV5-1 and TRBJ1-4; 7 bases align to TRBD1. After removal of 0 bases from V and 0 bases from J, the junction contained 5 bases not matched to a gene. In germline, CDR1 is SGHRS, CDR2 YFSETQ. The CDR3 extends over 17 amino acids. For the CDR3, the DNA is TGCGCCAGCAGCTTGGTAGGCAGGGGGGCAACTAATGAAAAACTGTTTTTT. Protein sequence: CASSLVGRGATNEKLFF.

V usage is TRBV2 and J usage is TRBJ1-5, with TRBD1 matching 12 bases. The CDR3 is 15 amino acids. Germline-derived CDR1 and CDR2 are SNHLY and FYNNEI. V lost 6 bases, J lost 6 bases, and 6 bases stayed unmatched. This CDR3 reads CASSGTGGARQPQHF. The CDR3 DNA reads as TGTGCCAGCAGCGGGACAGGGGGCGCGCGTCAGCCCCAGCATTTT.

CDR3 nucleotide sequence: TGTGCCAGCAGCCAAGACGGGTTCACTGAAGCTTTCTTT. The encoded protein is CASSQDGFTEAFF. This chain joins TRBV3-1 (or the pseudogene TRBV3-2) and TRBJ1-1; the D is unclear. Trimming cost V 0 bases and J 4 bases, with 6 bases left between them. From germline, CDR1 is LGHDT and CDR2 YNNKEL (reference sequence). The CDR3 runs to 13 residues.

This chain uses TRBV7-3 with TRBJ1-1; 7 nucleotides match TRBD1. The V segment lost 4 bases and the J segment 1 base; nucleotides outside the gene matches: 6. CDR1 SGHTA and CDR2 FQGTGA come from the germline V gene. The CDR3 spans 15 residues. CDR3 DNA: TGTGCCAGCAGCTCCCCCGGGACAGCGAACACTGAAGCTTTCTTT. Translated: CASSSPGTANTEAFF.

The rearrangement links TRBV5-6 to TRBJ2-7; tentatively, D is TRBD1 (6 bases). This CDR3 is built from 13 residues. The V gene's germline CDR1 is SGHDT and CDR2 YYEEEE. V lost 4 bases and J lost 6, with 14 bases in between. The CDR3 DNA is TGTGCCAGCAGCCGGAACAGGGAACTCGAGCAGTACTTC. It is translated as CASSRNRELEQYF.

The V gene is TRBV6-5, the J gene TRBJ2-1, with D perhaps matching TRBD2 (5 bases). The germline V and J ends were trimmed by 2 bases and 8 bases, with 13 bases remaining between them. Germline values: CDR1 MNHEY, CDR2 SVGAGI. This CDR3 is 14 amino acids long. The DNA for the CDR3 is TGTGCCAGCAGTTACGCGCCTAGCTCTGATGAGCAGTTCTTC. Encoded protein: CASSYAPSSDEQFF.

The chain has TRBV3-1 (or the pseudogene TRBV3-2) and TRBJ2-3; no clear D. Germline CDR1 LGHDT, CDR2 YNNKEL (reference sequence). The CDR3 is 14 amino acids. V was pared by 3 bases and J by 0 bases, with 7 bases between. The CDR3 sequence: CASSQVASTDTQYF. The CDR3 coding sequence is TGTGCCAGCAGCCAGGTGGCAAGCACAGATACGCAGTATTTT.

This clone showed up just once. The V call is TRBV12-3 or TRBV12-4, the J call TRBJ1-1; D gene unclear. The CDR3 covers 13 residues. Trimming pared 6 bases from V and 5 bases from J, leaving 13 bases between. DNA for the CDR3: TGTGCCAGCAGCAACCCCTGGGAGACTGAAGCTTTCTTT. It translates to CASSNPWETEAFF.

The chain employs TRBV13 and TRBJ2-3; the D gene is possibly TRBD2 (6 bases). This CDR3 spans 13 amino acids. Germline V gene sequence: CDR1 PRHDT, CDR2 FYEKMQ (reference sequence). Trimming pared 6 bases from V and 1 base from J, leaving 8 bases between. CDR3 bases: TGTGCCAGCAGGGAGGGACGCACAGATACGCAGTATTTT. Its protein product is CASREGRTDTQYF.

The chain joins TRBV5-5 to TRBJ1-5, with D unresolved. V was pared by 1 base and J by 5 bases, with 7 bases between. The germline V gene encodes CDR1 SGHKS and CDR2 YYEKEE (reference sequence). The CDR3 loop spans 13 amino acids. CDR3 sequence reads: CASSLIWDQPQHF. For the CDR3, the DNA is TGTGCCAGCAGCTTGATCTGGGATCAGCCCCAGCATTTT.

The CDR3 here is CASSPPGQTDTQYF. Written as DNA, the CDR3 is TGTGCCAGCAGTCCCCCGGGACAGACAGATACGCAGTATTTT. The rearrangement links TRBV6-5 to TRBJ2-3; 7 positions match TRBD1. The V and J ends lost 5 bases and 3 bases, in that order; junction bases with no gene match: 5. The germline gives CDR1 MNHEY, CDR2 SVGAGI. This CDR3 spans 14 amino acids.

The rearrangement joins TRBV6-5 to TRBJ2-7; 7 nucleotides line up with TRBD1. Losses at the gene ends were 7 bases for V and 1 base for J; bases not matched to a gene: 4. Germline V CDR1 and CDR2: MNHEY, SVGAGI. The CDR3 loop spans 13 amino acids. CDR3 nucleotides: TGTGCCAGCACCCCGGGACAGTCCTACGAGCAGTACTTC. Translating gives CASTPGQSYEQYF.

This clone was observed a single time. The DNA of the CDR3 is TGTGCCATCAGTGTCGGGACTCCCGAACCTATGAACACTGAAGCTTTCTTT. It encodes CAISVGTPEPMNTEAFF. The chain carries TRBV10-3 and TRBJ1-1; a weak D match, TRBD1 (5 bases). Between the trimmed V and J ends, which lost 4 bases and 0 bases, there was a span of 18 bases. CDR3 size: 17 residues. The germline CDR1 and CDR2 sequences are ENHRY and SYGVKD.

The chain combines TRBV6-5 with TRBJ1-4; D not certain. V lost 8 bases, J lost 0 bases, and 10 bases lay in between. This CDR3 has 14 residues. CDR1 is MNHEY, CDR2 SVGAGI, per germline. Here the CDR3 DNA reads TGTGCCAGCGGGGAAATCTCAACTAATGAAAAACTGTTTTTT. It encodes CASGEISTNEKLFF.

The V and J genes are TRBV27 and TRBJ2-2; a weak D match, TRBD1 (5 bases). V was clipped by 5 bases and J by 8 bases, with 21 bases between them. The CDR3 is 16 amino acids. Germline V CDR1 and CDR2: MNHEY, SMNVEV (reference sequence). This CDR3 reads CASSRLVLGAKGELFF. The CDR3 DNA sequence: TGTGCCAGCAGTCGATTAGTCCTAGGGGCAAAGGGGGAGCTGTTTTTT.

The chain combines TRBV5-4 with TRBJ1-6; TRBD1 is a possible D gene (5 bases). The V end lost 2 bases, the J end lost 6 bases, and 9 bases lay between the germline ends. The V gene's germline CDR1 is SGHNT and CDR2 YYREEE (reference sequence). The CDR3 totals 14 residues. The DNA of the CDR3 is TGTGCCAGCAGCTTCGGGGGAACTAATTCACCCCTCCACTTT. It codes for CASSFGGTNSPLHF.

In regard to this clone: Germline and junction disagree at one end, which may indicate a read error. The genes are TRBV7-7 and TRBJ1-2, with 9 bases fitting TRBD1. Looked up from germline, CDR1 is SSHAT and CDR2 is FNYEAQ (reference sequence). This CDR3 region has 19 residues. The chain's CDR3 is CASSLASRDRELIGYGYTF. The CDR3 nucleotides read TGTGCTAGCAGCTTAGCTTCCAGGGACAGGGAATTAATCGGCTATGGCTACACCTTC. Variable domain in full (rest from reference TRBV7-7 and TRBJ1-2): GAGVSQSPRYKVTKRGQDVTLRCDPISSHATLYWYQQALGQGPEFLTYFNYEAQPDKSGLPSDRFSAERPEGSISTLTIQRTEQRDSAMYRCASSLASRDRELIGYGYTFGSGTRLTVV.

The V call is TRBV11-2, the J call TRBJ1-2; D is uncertain. The germline CDR1 and CDR2 sequences are SGHAT and FQNNGV. The CDR3 covers 14 residues. V was clipped by 0 bases and J by 6 bases, with 11 bases between them. In DNA form, the CDR3 reads TGTGCCAGCAGCTTAGAAGGGAGGCGGCATGGCTACACCTTC. It is translated as CASSLEGRRHGYTF.

The rearrangement uses TRBV6-5 and TRBJ1-4, with 9 bases matching TRBD1. V lost 4 bases, J lost 7 bases, and 4 bases stayed unmatched. This CDR3 has 14 residues. Germline CDR1 reads MNHEY; CDR2 reads SVGAGI. In nucleotides, the CDR3 is TGTGCCAGCAGTTTCGGGACAGGGAGTGAAAAACTGTTTTTT. Its translation: CASSFGTGSEKLFF.

This chain connects TRBV18 to TRBJ2-7; unclear D gene. Germline CDR1 and CDR2: KGHSH and LQKENI. There are 14 residues in the CDR3. V was cut by 0 bases and J by 0 bases, with 6 bases left in between. The CDR3 loop is CASSPPTSSYEQYF. CDR3 coding DNA: TGTGCCAGCTCACCACCGACCTCCTCCTACGAGCAGTACTTC.

This clone is a singleton in its sample. The rearrangement links TRBV13 to TRBJ2-5; the match to TRBD1 covers 7 bases. The junction had 12 bases not matched to a gene; V was cut back by 3 bases and J by 5 bases. From germline, CDR1 is PRHDT and CDR2 FYEKMQ (reference sequence). This CDR3 region has 16 residues. CDR3 sequence reads: CASSFRTGLSFETQYF. DNA for the CDR3: TGTGCCAGCAGCTTTAGGACAGGTCTATCATTTGAGACCCAGTACTTC.